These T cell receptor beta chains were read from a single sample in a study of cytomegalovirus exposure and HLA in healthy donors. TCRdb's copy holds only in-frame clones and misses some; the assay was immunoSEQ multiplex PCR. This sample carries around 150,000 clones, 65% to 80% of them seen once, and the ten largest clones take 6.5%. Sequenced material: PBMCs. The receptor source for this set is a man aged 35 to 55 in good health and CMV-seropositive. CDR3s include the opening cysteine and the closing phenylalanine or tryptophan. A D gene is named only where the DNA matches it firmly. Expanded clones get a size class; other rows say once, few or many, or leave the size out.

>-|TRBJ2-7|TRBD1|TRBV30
TGTGCCTGGGAGACCGGGACAGGTTTATCCTACGAGCAGTACTTC
CAWETGTGLSYEQYF
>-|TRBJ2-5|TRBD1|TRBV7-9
TGTGCCAGCAGCTTTTACGCCGGGACAGGGAGCGAGACCCAGTACTTC
CASSFYAGTGSETQYF
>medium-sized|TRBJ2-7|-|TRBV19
TGTGCCAGTAGTATAGATTTGGACTTACGGCGAGAGCAGTACTTC
CASSIDLDLRREQYF
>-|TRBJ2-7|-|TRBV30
TGTGCCTGGAGTGGGACAGCCCCTGACGAGCAGAACTTC
CAWSGTAPDEQNF
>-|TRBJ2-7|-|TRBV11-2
TGTGCCAGCAGCTTGGAAGCTAGCGCCAGACCCTACGAGCAGTACTTC
CASSLEASARPYEQYF
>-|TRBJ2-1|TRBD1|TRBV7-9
TGTTCCAGCAGCTCCCGGACCGGGACAGCTTACAATGAGCAGTTCTTC
CSSSSRTGTAYNEQFF
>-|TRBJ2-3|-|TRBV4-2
TGTGCCAGCAGCCAAGATCGGCGGGCTAGGGCGACCGGTTCGCAGTATTTT
CASSQDRRARATGSQYF
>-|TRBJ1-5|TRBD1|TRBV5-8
TGTGCCAGCAGCGAGGGACAGCGCAATCAGCCCCAGCATTTT
CASSEGQRNQPQHF
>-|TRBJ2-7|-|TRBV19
TGTGCCAGTAGTAACCTGGACTTGGCGGGCGCCTACGAGCAGTACTTC
CASSNLDLAGAYEQYF
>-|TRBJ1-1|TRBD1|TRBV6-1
TGTGCCAGCAGGACAGGGGGCAGGCCTGAAGCTTTCTTT
CASRTGGRPEAFF
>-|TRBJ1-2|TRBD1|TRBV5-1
TGCGCCAGCAGCTTTGGGACAGGGGTTGGCTACACCTTC
CASSFGTGVGYTF
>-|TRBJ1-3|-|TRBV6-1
TGTGCCAGCAGTCAGACAGGAGCTGGAAACACCATATATTTT
CASSQTGAGNTIYF
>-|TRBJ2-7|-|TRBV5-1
TGCGCCAGCAGAGGGGGTTACCGGGACGGAGCTGGATACGAGCAGTACTTC
CASRGGYRDGAGYEQYF
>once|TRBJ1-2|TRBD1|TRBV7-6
TGTGCCAGCAGCTTAGGGAGATTCGGTAGACAGGGTGATCCGGAGGGCTACACCTTC
CASSLGRFGRQGDPEGYTF
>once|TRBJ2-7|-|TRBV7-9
TGTGCCAGCAGTTATCCGGGACACTCCTACGAGCAGTACTTC
CASSYPGHSYEQYF